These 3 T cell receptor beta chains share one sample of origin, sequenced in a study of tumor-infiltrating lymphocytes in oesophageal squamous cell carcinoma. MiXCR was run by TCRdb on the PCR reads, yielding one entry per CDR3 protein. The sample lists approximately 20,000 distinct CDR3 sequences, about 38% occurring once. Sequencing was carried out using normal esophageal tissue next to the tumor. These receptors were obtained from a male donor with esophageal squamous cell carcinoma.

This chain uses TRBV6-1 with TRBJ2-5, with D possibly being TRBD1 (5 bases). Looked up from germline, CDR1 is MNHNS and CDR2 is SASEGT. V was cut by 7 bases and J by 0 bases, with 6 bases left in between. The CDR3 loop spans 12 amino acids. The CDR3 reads CASTGNQETQYF. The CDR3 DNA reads TGTGCCAGCACAGGGAACCAAGAGACCCAGTACTTC.

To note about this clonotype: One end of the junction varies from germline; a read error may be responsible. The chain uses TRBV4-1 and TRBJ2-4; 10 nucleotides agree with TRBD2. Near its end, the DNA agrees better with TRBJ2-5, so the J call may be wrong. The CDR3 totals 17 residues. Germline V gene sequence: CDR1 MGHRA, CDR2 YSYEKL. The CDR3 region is CASSQGGSGRARETQYF. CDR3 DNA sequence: TGTGCCAGCAGCCAAGGCGGGAGCGGGAGGGCCAGGGAGACCCAGTACTTC.

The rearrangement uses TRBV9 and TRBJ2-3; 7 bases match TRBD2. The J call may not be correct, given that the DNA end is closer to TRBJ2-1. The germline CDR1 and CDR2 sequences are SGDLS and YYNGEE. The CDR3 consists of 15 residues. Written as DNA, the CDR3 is TGTGCCAGCAGCGTAGACGGGAGGAGGGGAAATGAGCAGTTCTTC. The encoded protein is CASSVDGRRGNEQFF.